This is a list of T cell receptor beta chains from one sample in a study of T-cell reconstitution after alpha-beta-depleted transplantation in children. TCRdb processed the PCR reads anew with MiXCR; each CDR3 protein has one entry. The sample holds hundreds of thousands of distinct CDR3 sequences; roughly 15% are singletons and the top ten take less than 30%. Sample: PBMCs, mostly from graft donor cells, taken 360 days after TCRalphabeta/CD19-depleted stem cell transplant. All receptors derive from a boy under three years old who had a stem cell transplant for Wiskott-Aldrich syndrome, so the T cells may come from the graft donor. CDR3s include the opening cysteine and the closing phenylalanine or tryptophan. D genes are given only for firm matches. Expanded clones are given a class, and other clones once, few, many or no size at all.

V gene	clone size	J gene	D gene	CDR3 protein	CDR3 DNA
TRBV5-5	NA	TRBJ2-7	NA	CASSSGEKRIEQYF	TGTGCCAGCAGCTCGGGGGAAAAGCGTATCGAGCAGTACTTC
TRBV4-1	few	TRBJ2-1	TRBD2	CASSQNLAGGPVFF	TGCGCCAGCAGCCAGAATCTAGCGGGGGGGCCAGTGTTCTTC
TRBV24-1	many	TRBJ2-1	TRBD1	CATSDTGQGKINEQFF	TGTGCCACCAGTGATACCGGACAGGGAAAAATTAATGAGCAGTTCTTC
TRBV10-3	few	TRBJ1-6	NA	CAIRNAENSPLHF	TGTGCCATCAGGAACGCTGAGAATTCACCCCTCCACTTT
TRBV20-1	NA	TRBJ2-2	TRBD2	CSASSRGGPSTGELFF	TGCAGTGCTAGTTCGAGGGGAGGGCCAAGCACCGGGGAGCTGTTTTTT
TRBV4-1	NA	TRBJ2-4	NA	CASSRSGGSGKIIQYF	TGCGCCAGCAGCAGGTCGGGGGGCTCTGGCAAAATCATTCAGTACTTC
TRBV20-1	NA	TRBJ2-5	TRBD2	CSALQTSGRETQYF	TGCAGTGCTTTACAAACTAGCGGGAGGGAGACCCAGTACTTC
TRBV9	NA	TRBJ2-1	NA	CASSSYPRPSNEQFF	TGTGCCAGCAGCTCTTACCCGAGACCCTCCAATGAGCAGTTCTTC
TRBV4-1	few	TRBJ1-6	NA	CASSHNQGLVSPLHF	TGCGCCAGCAGCCACAATCAGGGATTGGTTTCACCCCTCCACTTT
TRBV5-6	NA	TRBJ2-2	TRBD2	CASSLLRTSGSRGELFF	TGTGCCAGCAGCTTGCTCCGGACTAGCGGGAGTCGAGGGGAGCTGTTTTTT
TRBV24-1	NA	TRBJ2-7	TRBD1	CAKEQGGPYEQYF	TGTGCCAAGGAACAGGGGGGCCCCTACGAGCAGTACTTC
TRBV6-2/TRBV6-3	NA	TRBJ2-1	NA	CASSYLTINRAGEQFF	TGTGCCAGCAGTTACCTCACCATCAACAGGGCAGGTGAGCAGTTCTTC
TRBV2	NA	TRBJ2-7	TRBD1	CASSWTGGSYEQYF	TGTGCCAGCAGTTGGACAGGGGGCTCGTACGAGCAGTACTTC
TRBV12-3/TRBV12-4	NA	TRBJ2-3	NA	CASSLRLTGAKDTQYF	TGTGCCAGCAGTTTACGACTTACGGGGGCTAAAGATACGCAGTATTTT
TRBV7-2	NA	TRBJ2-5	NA	CASSPLTGRGETQYF	TGTGCCAGCAGCCCCTTGACAGGGAGGGGAGAGACCCAGTACTTC
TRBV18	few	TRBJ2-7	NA	CASSPGQGSSYEQYF	TGTGCCAGCTCACCAGGGCAAGGGAGCTCCTACGAGCAGTACTTC
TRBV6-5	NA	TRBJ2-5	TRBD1	CASSYSYRGKETQYF	TGTGCCAGCAGTTACTCGTACAGGGGGAAAGAGACCCAGTACTTC
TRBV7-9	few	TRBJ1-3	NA	CASSFGQGGNTIYF	TGTGCCAGCAGCTTCGGGCAGGGGGGAAACACCATATATTTT
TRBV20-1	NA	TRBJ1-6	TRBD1	CSARGRGTANSPLHF	TGCAGTGCTAGAGGGAGAGGGACAGCAAATTCACCCCTCCACTTT
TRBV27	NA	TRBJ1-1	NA	CASSPRGGRSTEAFF	TGTGCCAGCAGTCCCCGGGGAGGGAGGAGCACTGAAGCTTTCTTT
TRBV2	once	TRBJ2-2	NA	CASSETPNTGELFF	TGTGCCAGCAGTGAGACACCGAACACCGGGGAGCTGTTTTTT
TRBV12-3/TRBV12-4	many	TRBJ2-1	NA	CASSPSRSGPRNEQFF	TGTGCCAGCAGCCCCTCCCGTTCGGGGCCGAGGAATGAGCAGTTCTTC
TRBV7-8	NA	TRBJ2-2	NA	CASSSTPFTGELFF	TGTGCCAGCAGCTCCACTCCTTTCACCGGGGAGCTGTTTTTT
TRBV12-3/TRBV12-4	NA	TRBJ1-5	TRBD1	CASSRGQGRDQPQHF	TGTGCCAGCAGCCGGGGACAGGGGAGGGATCAGCCCCAGCATTTT
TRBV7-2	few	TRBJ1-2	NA	CASSLAPDRRYGYTF	TGTGCCAGCAGCTTAGCTCCAGACAGGCGCTATGGCTACACCTTC
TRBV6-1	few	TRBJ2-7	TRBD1	CASTNLGTEFYEQYF	TGTGCCAGCACCAACCTCGGGACAGAATTCTACGAGCAGTACTTC
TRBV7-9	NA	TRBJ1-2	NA	CASSLAAFPVYGYTF	TGTGCCAGCAGCTTAGCGGCTTTTCCAGTGTATGGCTACACCTTC
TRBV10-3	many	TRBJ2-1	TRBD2	CAISETQTSGKNEQFF	TGTGCCATCAGTGAGACCCAGACTAGCGGGAAGAATGAGCAGTTCTTC
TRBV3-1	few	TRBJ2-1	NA	CASSQGFRSYNEQFF	TGTGCCAGCAGCCAAGGCTTCCGCTCCTACAATGAGCAGTTCTTC
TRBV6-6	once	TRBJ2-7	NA	CASSMVVDYEQYF	TGTGCCAGCAGTATGGTGGTTGACTACGAGCAGTACTTC
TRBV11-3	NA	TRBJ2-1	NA	CASSFSSDPHNEQFF	TGTGCCAGCAGCTTCTCTAGCGATCCCCACAATGAGCAGTTCTTC
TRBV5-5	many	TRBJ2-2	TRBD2	CASSSGLAMNTGELFF	TGTGCCAGCAGCTCGGGACTAGCAATGAACACCGGGGAGCTGTTTTTT
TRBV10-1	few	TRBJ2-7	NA	CASSENRDEQYF	TGCGCCAGCAGTGAGAACAGGGACGAGCAGTACTTC
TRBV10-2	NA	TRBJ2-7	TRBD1	CASLRQGDSYEQYF	TGCGCCAGCCTGCGACAGGGGGACTCCTACGAGCAGTACTTC
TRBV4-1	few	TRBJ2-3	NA	CASSQSPRSTDTQYF	TGCGCCAGCAGCCAAAGCCCCCGGTCGACAGATACGCAGTATTTT
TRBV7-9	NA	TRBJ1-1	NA	CASSLMKRLNTEAFF	TGTGCCAGCAGCTTAATGAAGCGGCTGAACACTGAAGCTTTCTTT
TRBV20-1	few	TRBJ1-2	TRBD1	CSAKYNHRGKGYTF	TGCAGTGCCAAATACAACCACAGGGGTAAAGGCTACACCTTC
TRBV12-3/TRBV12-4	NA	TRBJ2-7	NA	CASSRQSRDEQYF	TGTGCCAGCAGTAGACAGTCTCGTGACGAGCAGTACTTC
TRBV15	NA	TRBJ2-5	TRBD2	CATSRPGLAEETQYF	TGTGCCACCAGCAGACCGGGACTAGCGGAAGAGACCCAGTACTTC
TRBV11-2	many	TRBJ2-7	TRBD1	CASRNTGGTYEQYF	TGTGCCAGCAGGAATACAGGGGGCACCTACGAGCAGTACTTC
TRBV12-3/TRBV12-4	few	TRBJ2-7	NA	CASSTYRDYEQYF	TGTGCCAGCAGCACTTACAGGGACTACGAGCAGTACTTC
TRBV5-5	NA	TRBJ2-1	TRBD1	CASSSLRGRRSYNEQFF	TGTGCCAGCAGCTCCCTCAGGGGGCGTCGGTCCTACAATGAGCAGTTCTTC
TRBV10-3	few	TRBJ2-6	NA	CAISGNRAGANVLTF	TGTGCCATCAGCGGGAACAGGGCCGGGGCCAACGTCCTGACTTTC
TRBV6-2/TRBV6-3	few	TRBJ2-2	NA	CASSPIDRYTGELFF	TGTGCCAGCAGTCCTATTGACAGATACACCGGGGAGCTGTTTTTT
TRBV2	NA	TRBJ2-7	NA	CASGKDGPYEQYF	TGTGCCAGCGGAAAGGACGGACCCTACGAGCAGTACTTC
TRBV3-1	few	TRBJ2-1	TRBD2	CASSHSPQVWREGDEQFF	TGTGCCAGCAGCCATTCACCTCAAGTTTGGCGGGAGGGGGATGAGCAGTTCTTC
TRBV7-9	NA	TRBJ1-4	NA	CASSRRRPGERNEKLFF	TGTGCCAGCAGCCGCAGAAGGCCAGGGGAAAGAAATGAAAAACTGTTTTTT
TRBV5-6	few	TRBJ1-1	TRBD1	CASSPDRGRRTEAFF	TGTGCCAGCAGCCCGGACAGGGGGCGCAGGACTGAAGCTTTCTTT
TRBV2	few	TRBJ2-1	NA	CASSERGNEQFF	TGTGCCAGCAGTGAACGGGGGAATGAGCAGTTCTTC